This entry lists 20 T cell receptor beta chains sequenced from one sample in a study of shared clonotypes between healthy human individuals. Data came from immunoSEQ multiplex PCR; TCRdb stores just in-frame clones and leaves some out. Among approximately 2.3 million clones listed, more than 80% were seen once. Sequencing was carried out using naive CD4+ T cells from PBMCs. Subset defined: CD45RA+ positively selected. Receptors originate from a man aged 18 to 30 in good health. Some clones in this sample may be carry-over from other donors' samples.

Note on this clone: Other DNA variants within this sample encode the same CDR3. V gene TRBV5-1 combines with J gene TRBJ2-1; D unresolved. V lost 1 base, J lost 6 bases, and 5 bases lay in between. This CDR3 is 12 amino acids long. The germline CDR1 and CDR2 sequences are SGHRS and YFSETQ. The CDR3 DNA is TGCGCCAGCAGCTTGTCTAGCAATGAGCAGTTCTTC. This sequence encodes CASSLSSNEQFF.

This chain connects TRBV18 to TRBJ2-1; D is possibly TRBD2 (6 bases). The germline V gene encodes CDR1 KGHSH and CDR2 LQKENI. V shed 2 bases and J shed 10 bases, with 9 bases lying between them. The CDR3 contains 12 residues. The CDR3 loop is CASSPVSGEQFF. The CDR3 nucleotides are TGTGCCAGCTCACCAGTAAGCGGGGAGCAGTTCTTC.

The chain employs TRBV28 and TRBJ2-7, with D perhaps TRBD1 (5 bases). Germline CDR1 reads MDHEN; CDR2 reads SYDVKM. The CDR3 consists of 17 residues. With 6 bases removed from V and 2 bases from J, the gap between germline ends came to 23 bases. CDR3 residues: CASSSTTDLRPTYEQYF. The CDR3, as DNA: TGTGCCAGCAGCTCTACGACAGATCTCAGACCCACCTACGAGCAGTACTTC.

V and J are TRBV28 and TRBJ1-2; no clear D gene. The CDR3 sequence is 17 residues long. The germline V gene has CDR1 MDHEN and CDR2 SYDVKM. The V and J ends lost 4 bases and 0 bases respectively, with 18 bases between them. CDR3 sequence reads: CASSYARDPSANYGYTF. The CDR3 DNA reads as TGTGCCAGCAGTTACGCAAGGGATCCCTCAGCTAACTATGGCTACACCTTC.

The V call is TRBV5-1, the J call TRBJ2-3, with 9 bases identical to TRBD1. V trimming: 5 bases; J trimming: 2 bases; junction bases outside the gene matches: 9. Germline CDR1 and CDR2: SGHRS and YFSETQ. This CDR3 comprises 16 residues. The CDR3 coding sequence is TGCGCCAGCAGACCTACCGGACAGGGGACCACAGATACGCAGTATTTT. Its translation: CASRPTGQGTTDTQYF.

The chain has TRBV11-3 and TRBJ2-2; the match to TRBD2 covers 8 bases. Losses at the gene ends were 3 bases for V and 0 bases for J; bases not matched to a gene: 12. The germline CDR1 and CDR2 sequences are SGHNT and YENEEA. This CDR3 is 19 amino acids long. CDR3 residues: CASSFLGSGTRANTGELFF. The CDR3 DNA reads TGTGCCAGCAGCTTTCTGGGTAGCGGGACGCGAGCGAACACCGGGGAGCTGTTTTTT.

CDR3 amino acids: CASSLIPGRGELFF. CDR3 DNA sequence: TGTGCCAGCAGTTTAATCCCCGGGAGGGGGGAGCTGTTTTTT. The chain has TRBV28 and TRBJ2-2, with 7 bases aligning to TRBD2. Germline CDR1 is MDHEN and CDR2 is SYDVKM. CDR3 length: 14 amino acids. The trim removed 2 bases at V and 8 bases at J, leaving 5 bases unmatched.

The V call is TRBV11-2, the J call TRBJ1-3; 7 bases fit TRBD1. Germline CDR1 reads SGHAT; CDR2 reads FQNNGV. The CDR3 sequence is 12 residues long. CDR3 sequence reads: CEETGPTYTIYF. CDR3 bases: TGTGAGGAGACAGGGCCCACTTACACCATATATTTT.

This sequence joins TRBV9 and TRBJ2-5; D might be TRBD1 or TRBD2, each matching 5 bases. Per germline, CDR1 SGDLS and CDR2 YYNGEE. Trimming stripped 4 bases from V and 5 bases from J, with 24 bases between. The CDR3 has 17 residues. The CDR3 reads CASSRSPPGTEEETQYF. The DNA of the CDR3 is TGTGCCAGCAGCCGGAGCCCCCCCGGGACCGAGGAGGAGACCCAGTACTTC. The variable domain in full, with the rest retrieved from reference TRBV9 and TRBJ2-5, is DSGVTQTPKHLITATGQRVTLRCSPRSGDLSVYWYQQSLDQGLQFLIQYYNGEERAKGNILERFSAQQFPDLHSELNLSSLELGDSALYFCASSRSPPGTEEETQYFGPGTRLLVL.

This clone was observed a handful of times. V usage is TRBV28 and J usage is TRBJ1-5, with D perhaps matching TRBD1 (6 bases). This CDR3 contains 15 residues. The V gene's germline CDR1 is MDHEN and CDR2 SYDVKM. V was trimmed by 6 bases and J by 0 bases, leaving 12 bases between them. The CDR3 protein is CASRTPGHSNQPQHF. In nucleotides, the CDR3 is TGTGCCAGCAGAACTCCGGGACATAGCAATCAGCCCCAGCATTTT.

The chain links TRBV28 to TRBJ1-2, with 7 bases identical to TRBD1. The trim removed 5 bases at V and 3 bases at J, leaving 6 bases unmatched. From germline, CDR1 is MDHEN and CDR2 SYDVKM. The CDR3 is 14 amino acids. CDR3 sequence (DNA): TGTGCCAGCAGTGTCGAACAGGGGTACTATGGCTACACCTTC. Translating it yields CASSVEQGYYGYTF.

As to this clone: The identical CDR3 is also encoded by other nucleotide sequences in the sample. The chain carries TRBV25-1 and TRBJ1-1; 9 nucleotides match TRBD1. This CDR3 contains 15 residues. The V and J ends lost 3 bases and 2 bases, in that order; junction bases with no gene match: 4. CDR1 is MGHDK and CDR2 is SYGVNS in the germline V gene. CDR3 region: CASSDPGQGNTEAFF. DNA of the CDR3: TGTGCCAGCAGTGATCCGGGACAGGGCAACACTGAAGCTTTCTTT.

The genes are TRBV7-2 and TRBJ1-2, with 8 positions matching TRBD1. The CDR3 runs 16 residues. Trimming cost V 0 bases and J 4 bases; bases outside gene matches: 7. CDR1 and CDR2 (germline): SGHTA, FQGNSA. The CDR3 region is CASSLAAGQGSYGYTF. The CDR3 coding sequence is TGTGCCAGCAGCTTAGCCGCTGGACAGGGTTCCTATGGCTACACCTTC.

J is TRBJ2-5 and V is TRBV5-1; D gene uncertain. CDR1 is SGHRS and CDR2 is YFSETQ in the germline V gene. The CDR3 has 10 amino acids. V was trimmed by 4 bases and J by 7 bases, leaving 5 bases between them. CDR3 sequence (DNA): TGCGCCAGCAGCGAAGGGACCCAGTACTTC. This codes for CASSEGTQYF.

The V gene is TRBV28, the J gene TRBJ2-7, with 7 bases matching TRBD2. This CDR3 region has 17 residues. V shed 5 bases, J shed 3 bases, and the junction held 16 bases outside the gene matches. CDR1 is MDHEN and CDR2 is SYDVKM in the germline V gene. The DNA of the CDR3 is TGTGCCAGCAGTGGGAGACAAGCGGGACCCTACCGCTACGAGCAGTACTTC. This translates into CASSGRQAGPYRYEQYF.

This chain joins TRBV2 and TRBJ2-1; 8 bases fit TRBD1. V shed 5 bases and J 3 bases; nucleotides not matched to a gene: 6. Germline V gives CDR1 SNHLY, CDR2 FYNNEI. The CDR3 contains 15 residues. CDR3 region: CASSFDRGDYNEQFF. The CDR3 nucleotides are TGTGCCAGCAGTTTCGACAGGGGCGACTACAATGAGCAGTTCTTC.

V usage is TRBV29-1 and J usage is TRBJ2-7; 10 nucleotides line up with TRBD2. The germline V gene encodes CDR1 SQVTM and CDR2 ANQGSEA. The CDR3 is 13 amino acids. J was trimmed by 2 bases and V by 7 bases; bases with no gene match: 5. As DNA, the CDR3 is TGCAGCGCCAGAGGACTAGCGGCCTACGAGCAGTACTTC. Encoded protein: CSARGLAAYEQYF.

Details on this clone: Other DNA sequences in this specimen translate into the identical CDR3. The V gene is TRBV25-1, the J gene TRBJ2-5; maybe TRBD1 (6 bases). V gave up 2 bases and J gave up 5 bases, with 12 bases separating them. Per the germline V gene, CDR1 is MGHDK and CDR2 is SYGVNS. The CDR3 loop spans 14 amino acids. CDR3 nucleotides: TGTGCCAGCAGTGAAGCAGGGGTGAGGGAGACCCAGTACTTC. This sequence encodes CASSEAGVRETQYF.

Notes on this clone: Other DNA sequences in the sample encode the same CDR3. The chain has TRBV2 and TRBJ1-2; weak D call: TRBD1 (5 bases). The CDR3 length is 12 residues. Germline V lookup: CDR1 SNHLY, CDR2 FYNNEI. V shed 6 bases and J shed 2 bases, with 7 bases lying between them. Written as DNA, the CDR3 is TGTGCCAGCAGGGGGGGAAACTATGGCTACACCTTC. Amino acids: CASRGGNYGYTF.

The CDR3 nucleotides are TGCGCCAGCAGCCAAGGTCTCGGCGGGGAGCTGTTTTTT. Translated, it gives CASSQGLGGELFF. The J gene is TRBJ2-2, the V gene TRBV4-3; D not certain. V gave up 1 base and J gave up 7 bases, with 7 bases separating them. CDR1 and CDR2 from the germline V gene are LGHNA and YSLEER. This CDR3 spans 13 amino acids.